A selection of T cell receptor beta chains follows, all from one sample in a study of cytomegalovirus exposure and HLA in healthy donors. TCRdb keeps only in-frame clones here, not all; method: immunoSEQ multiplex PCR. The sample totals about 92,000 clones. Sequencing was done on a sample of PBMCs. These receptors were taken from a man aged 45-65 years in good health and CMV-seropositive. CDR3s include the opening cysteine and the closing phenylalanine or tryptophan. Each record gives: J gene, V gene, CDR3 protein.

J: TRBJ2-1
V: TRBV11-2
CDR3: CASSLDARPSRLSSYNEQFF

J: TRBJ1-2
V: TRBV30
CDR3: CAWIPSSGGIYGYTF

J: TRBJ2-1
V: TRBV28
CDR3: CASNTGQGRDEQFF

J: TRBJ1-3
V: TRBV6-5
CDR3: CASSPRAFSGNTIYF

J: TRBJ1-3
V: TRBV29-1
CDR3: CSVADQGSGNTIYF

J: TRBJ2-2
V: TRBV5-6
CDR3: CASSPRVGERELFF

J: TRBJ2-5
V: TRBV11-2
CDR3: CASSLVQGANQYF

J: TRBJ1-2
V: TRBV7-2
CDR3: CASSASGGSNYGYTF

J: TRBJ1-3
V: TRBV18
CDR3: CASSEAEGSGNTIYF

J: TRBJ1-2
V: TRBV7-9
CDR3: CASSLKAGTGVGYGYTF

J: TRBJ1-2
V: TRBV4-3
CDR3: CASSQVKGGYYGYTF

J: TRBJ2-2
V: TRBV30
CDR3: CAWSVTGGGELFF

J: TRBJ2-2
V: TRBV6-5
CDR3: CASSYQAGGAGELFF

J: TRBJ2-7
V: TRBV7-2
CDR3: CASSLGGGDSYEQYF

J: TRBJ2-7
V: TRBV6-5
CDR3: CASSRLASSYEQYF

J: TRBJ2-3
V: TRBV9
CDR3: CASSVGNGGSTDTQYF

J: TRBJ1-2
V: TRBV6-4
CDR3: CASRGATRGVDYGYTF

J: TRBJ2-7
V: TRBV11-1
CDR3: CASSPVGQGFYEQYF

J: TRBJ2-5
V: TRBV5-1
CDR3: CASRDAGWEQYF

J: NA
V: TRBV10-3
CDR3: CAIKQAEGGYEQYF

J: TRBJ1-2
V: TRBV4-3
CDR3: CASSQDWAGQGASYGYTF

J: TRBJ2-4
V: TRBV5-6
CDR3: CASSLGDRDGNIQYF

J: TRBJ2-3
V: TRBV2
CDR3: CAEGTSGTDTQYF

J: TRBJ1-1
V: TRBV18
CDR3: CASSPPGTKNTEAFF

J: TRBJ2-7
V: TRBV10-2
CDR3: CASSVQVSYEQYF

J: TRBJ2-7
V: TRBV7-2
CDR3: CASSLGEGLYEQYF

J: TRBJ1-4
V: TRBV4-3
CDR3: CASSQDGRGGEKLFF

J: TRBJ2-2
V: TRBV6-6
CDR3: CASPGLVTGELFF